The clone carrying this T cell receptor beta chain was seen only a few times. V shed 3 bases and J shed 6 bases, with 12 bases lying between them. Germline V lookup: CDR1 SNHLY, CDR2 FYNNEI. The CDR3 has 13 residues. This sample is part of a study of blood T cell repertoires in COVID-19. Study background: Both acute and convalescent COVID-19 samples were obtained from the United States, Italy and Spain.

Only in-frame clones appear in the TCRdb table, and some are missing; sequencing was by immunoSEQ multiplex PCR. The sample consists of 120,000 to 150,000 clones, 84% of them appearing once. This receptor was obtained from a woman in her forties or fifties in a cohort sampled during active or convalescent COVID-19. The chain combines TRBV2 with TRBJ2-7; the D gene is possibly TRBD2 (5 bases). The material sequenced was peripheral blood. The CDR3 DNA reads TGTGCCAGCAGTGAGCTAGCCGGTCTCGAGCAGTACTTC. Translated: CASSELAGLEQYF.